The 20 T cell receptor beta chains presented below share a single source sample, sequenced in a study of shared clonotypes between healthy human individuals. TCRdb keeps only in-frame clones here, not all; method: immunoSEQ multiplex PCR. The sample carries hundreds of thousands of clones, roughly 98% recorded once. Selected positively for CCR7 and CD45RO-negative, naive CD8 cells excluded terminally differentiated effector memory CD45RA+ cells. Sequenced material: naive CD8+ T cells sorted from blood. Receptor source: a man younger than 45 in good health.

J is TRBJ2-3 and V is TRBV7-9; D gene ambiguous. V was trimmed by 4 bases and J by 3 bases, leaving 2 bases between them. The CDR3 length is 11 residues. Germline assignment: CDR1 SEHNR and CDR2 FQNEAQ (reference sequence). In DNA, the CDR3 is TGTGCCAGCAGCTGGACAGATACGCAGTATTTT. As protein: CASSWTDTQYF.

The genes are TRBV6-5 and TRBJ1-2; 7 nucleotides match TRBD1. Trimming at V came to 5 bases and at J to 4 bases, leaving 10 bases not matched to a gene. CDR1 is MNHEY, CDR2 SVGAGI, per germline. The CDR3 contains 15 residues. The CDR3 DNA reads as TGTGCCAGCAGTCCGGACAGGACAGACCTCTATGGCTACACCTTC. Its protein product is CASSPDRTDLYGYTF.

CDR3 bases: TGTGCCAGCAGTGATGGGACCGGTAATCAGCCCCAGCATTTT. It translates to CASSDGTGNQPQHF. The V gene is TRBV2, the J gene TRBJ1-5; D perhaps matches TRBD1 (5 bases). The germline gives CDR1 SNHLY, CDR2 FYNNEI. Trimming removed 3 bases at V and 4 bases at J, with 10 bases between. This CDR3 is built from 14 residues.

V gene TRBV19 combines with J gene TRBJ2-7; D is perhaps TRBD1 or TRBD2 (5 bases each). The CDR3 loop spans 12 amino acids. The V end was cut by 3 bases, the J end by 6 bases, with 9 bases between. The V gene's germline CDR1 is LNHDA and CDR2 SQIVND (reference sequence). The CDR3 DNA is TGTGCCAGTAGTATGACGGGGACCGAGCAGTACTTC. Protein product: CASSMTGTEQYF.

The rearrangement joins TRBV14 to TRBJ2-2, with 9 positions matching TRBD2. Trimming cost V 3 bases and J 3 bases; bases outside gene matches: 5. The CDR3 totals 16 residues. Germline CDR1 and CDR2: SGHDN and FVKESK. The chain's CDR3 is CASSHQAGGYTGELFF. The CDR3, as DNA: TGTGCCAGCAGCCATCAAGCGGGAGGATACACCGGGGAGCTGTTTTTT.

The CDR3 loop reads CASSHPTVGSYEQYF. CDR3 DNA sequence: TGTGCCAGCAGCCACCCGACAGTGGGGTCCTACGAGCAGTACTTC. This chain connects TRBV7-6 to TRBJ2-7, with TRBD1 as a possible D gene (5 bases). Germline lookup yields CDR1 SGHVS and CDR2 FNYEAQ. The CDR3 extends over 15 amino acids. Trimming left V 5 bases short and J 1 base short, with 15 bases between.

The CDR3 DNA reads TGCAGCGCGTGGGGAGATGAAAAACTGTTTTTT. This gives the protein CSAWGDEKLFF. The chain is built from TRBV29-1 and TRBJ1-4; D is unclear. CDR3 length: 11 residues. Germline V gives CDR1 SQVTM, CDR2 ANQGSEA. The V gene lost 7 bases and the J gene lost 6 bases, with 9 bases spanning the gap.

This chain connects TRBV10-1 to TRBJ1-1, with D unresolved. Trimming cost V 4 bases and J 3 bases, with 9 bases left between them. Looked up from germline, CDR1 is WNHNN and CDR2 is SYGVQD (reference sequence). The CDR3 spans 13 residues. The DNA of the CDR3 is TGCGCCAGCAGTGTTGGCAGCTACACTGAAGCTTTCTTT. As protein: CASSVGSYTEAFF.

The CDR3 DNA is TGTGCCATCAGTGACGGGAACGAGCAGTACTTC. It specifies CAISDGNEQYF. V usage is TRBV10-3 and J usage is TRBJ2-7, with D maybe TRBD2 (5 bases). CDR3 length: 11 residues. Trimming cost V 3 bases and J 5 bases, with 5 bases left between them. Germline CDR1 and CDR2: ENHRY and SYGVKD.

The chain combines TRBV13 with TRBJ1-2, with D uncertain. Per the germline V gene, CDR1 is PRHDT and CDR2 is FYEKMQ (reference sequence). This CDR3 is built from 18 residues. The V and J ends lost 0 bases and 2 bases respectively, with 19 bases between them. The CDR3, as DNA: TGTGCCAGCAGCTTAGGAAAAAAACCTGACAATGGGAACTATGGCTACACCTTC. Translation: CASSLGKKPDNGNYGYTF.

The chain recombines TRBV7-9 with TRBJ2-1; TRBD2 might be the D (5 bases). Trimming took 1 base from V and 6 from J, leaving 13 bases between them. This CDR3 spans 15 amino acids. The germline CDR1 and CDR2 sequences are SEHNR and FQNEAQ (reference sequence). CDR3 amino acids: CASSLVRGYSNEQFF. The CDR3 region has the DNA TGTGCCAGCAGCTTAGTACGCGGGTATTCCAATGAGCAGTTCTTC.

This clone has only one observation. CDR3 nucleotide sequence: TGTGCCAGCAGTTTAAGGGGGACCCAATACAATGAGCAGTTCTTC. Its translation: CASSLRGTQYNEQFF. The chain joins TRBV27 to TRBJ2-1; D perhaps matches TRBD1 (6 bases). The CDR3 contains 15 residues. The germline CDR1 and CDR2 sequences are MNHEY and SMNVEV (reference sequence). Trimming removed 2 bases at V and 4 bases at J, with 12 bases between.

The count of this clone is one. V usage is TRBV7-8 and J usage is TRBJ2-7; 8 bases fit TRBD1. V lost 7 bases and J lost 3; bases outside the gene matches: 5. Per germline, CDR1 SGHVS and CDR2 FQNEAQ. CDR3 length: 13 residues. CDR3 loop: CASMSTGGYEQYF. The CDR3 nucleotides are TGTGCCAGCATGAGTACAGGGGGCTACGAGCAGTACTTC.

V and J are TRBV4-2 and TRBJ2-3; 12 positions agree with TRBD2. V lost 0 bases, J lost 1 base, and 8 bases stayed unmatched. The CDR3 totals 19 residues. Looked up from germline, CDR1 is LGHNA and CDR2 is YNFKEQ. CDR3 DNA: TGTGCCAGCAGCCAAGAGGTGGGACTAGCGGGTTCTCGCACAGATACGCAGTATTTT. Its protein is CASSQEVGLAGSRTDTQYF.

The chain is built from TRBV7-9 and TRBJ2-1; D not resolved. The CDR3 totals 16 residues. V lost 5 bases to trimming and J lost 0 bases, with 14 bases between them. Per the germline V gene, CDR1 is SEHNR and CDR2 is FQNEAQ (reference sequence). The CDR3 here is CASSPKARSSYNEQFF. DNA of the CDR3: TGTGCCAGCAGCCCCAAAGCGCGTAGCTCCTACAATGAGCAGTTCTTC.

This clone has just one count. The same CDR3 arises from other DNA sequences in this sample as well. The gene calls are TRBV6-1 and TRBJ2-7; D gene uncertain. V gave up 6 bases and J gave up 3 bases, with 6 bases separating them. The CDR3 runs to 11 residues. CDR1 and CDR2 (germline): MNHNS, SASEGT. The CDR3, as DNA: TGTGCCAGCAGCGAGTACTACGAGCAGTACTTC. Its translation: CASSEYYEQYF.

The chain recombines TRBV16 with TRBJ2-7, with 11 bases that match TRBD2. V lost 4 bases, J lost 3 bases, and 2 bases stayed unmatched. CDR1 is KGHSY and CDR2 is FQNENV in the germline V gene. This CDR3 region has 14 residues. The CDR3 DNA reads as TGTGCCAGCAGCCCGACTAGCGGGATCTACGAGCAGTACTTC. Residues: CASSPTSGIYEQYF.

The chain recombines TRBV5-1 with TRBJ1-2, with 8 bases matching TRBD1. From germline, CDR1 is SGHRS and CDR2 YFSETQ. Trimming took 0 bases from V and 5 from J; bases not matched to a gene: 6. The CDR3 spans 15 residues. The CDR3 DNA reads as TGCGCCAGCAGCTTGGACCCAGGGGGCGCTTATGGCTACACCTTC. Protein product: CASSLDPGGAYGYTF.

The chain carries TRBV28 and TRBJ1-1; possible D gene TRBD1, 5 bases. V was clipped by 5 bases and J by 2 bases, with 18 bases between them. CDR1 and CDR2 from the germline V gene are MDHEN and SYDVKM. The CDR3 length is 16 residues. The chain's CDR3 is CASSPGGGGINTEAFF. The CDR3 DNA reads as TGTGCCAGCAGTCCTGGTGGGGGTGGTATTAACACTGAAGCTTTCTTT.

The CDR3, as DNA: TGTGCCAGCAGCTCTCCGACGGGTTACTCTGGAAACACCATATATTTT. Translated, it gives CASSSPTGYSGNTIYF. The chain is built from TRBV7-9 and TRBJ1-3; no reliable D call. The V end lost 4 bases, the J end lost 0 bases, and 13 bases lay between the germline ends. Germline CDR1 is SEHNR and CDR2 is FQNEAQ (reference sequence). The CDR3 is 16 residues long. The full variable domain, in which reference TRBV7-9 and TRBJ1-3 provide the parts outside the CDR3, is DTGVSQNPRHKITKRGQNVTFRCDPISEHNRLYWYRQTLGQGPEFLTYFQNEAQLEKSRLLSDRFSAERPKGSFSTLEIQRTEQGDSAMYLCASSSPTGYSGNTIYFGEGSWLTVV.